Detailed here is one T cell receptor beta chain. TCRdb's table, derived via immunoSEQ multiplex PCR, lists solely in-frame clones and lacks some. The sample records 410,000 or so clones, about nine tenths being singletons. The sample comes from a study of blood T cell repertoires in COVID-19. The germline CDR1 and CDR2 sequences are SGHVS and FNYEAQ. This CDR3 comprises 16 residues. Germline trimming cut 1 base from V and 2 bases from J; bases unmatched to any gene: 5. Sequenced input: peripheral blood. The sequence was collected from a woman aged 25 to 45 with active or convalescent COVID-19. V gene TRBV7-6 combines with J gene TRBJ2-5, with 9 bases lining up with TRBD2. The CDR3 here is CASSLGSGGIQETQYF. Written as DNA, the CDR3 is TGTGCCAGCAGCTTAGGGAGCGGGGGGATACAAGAGACCCAGTACTTC.